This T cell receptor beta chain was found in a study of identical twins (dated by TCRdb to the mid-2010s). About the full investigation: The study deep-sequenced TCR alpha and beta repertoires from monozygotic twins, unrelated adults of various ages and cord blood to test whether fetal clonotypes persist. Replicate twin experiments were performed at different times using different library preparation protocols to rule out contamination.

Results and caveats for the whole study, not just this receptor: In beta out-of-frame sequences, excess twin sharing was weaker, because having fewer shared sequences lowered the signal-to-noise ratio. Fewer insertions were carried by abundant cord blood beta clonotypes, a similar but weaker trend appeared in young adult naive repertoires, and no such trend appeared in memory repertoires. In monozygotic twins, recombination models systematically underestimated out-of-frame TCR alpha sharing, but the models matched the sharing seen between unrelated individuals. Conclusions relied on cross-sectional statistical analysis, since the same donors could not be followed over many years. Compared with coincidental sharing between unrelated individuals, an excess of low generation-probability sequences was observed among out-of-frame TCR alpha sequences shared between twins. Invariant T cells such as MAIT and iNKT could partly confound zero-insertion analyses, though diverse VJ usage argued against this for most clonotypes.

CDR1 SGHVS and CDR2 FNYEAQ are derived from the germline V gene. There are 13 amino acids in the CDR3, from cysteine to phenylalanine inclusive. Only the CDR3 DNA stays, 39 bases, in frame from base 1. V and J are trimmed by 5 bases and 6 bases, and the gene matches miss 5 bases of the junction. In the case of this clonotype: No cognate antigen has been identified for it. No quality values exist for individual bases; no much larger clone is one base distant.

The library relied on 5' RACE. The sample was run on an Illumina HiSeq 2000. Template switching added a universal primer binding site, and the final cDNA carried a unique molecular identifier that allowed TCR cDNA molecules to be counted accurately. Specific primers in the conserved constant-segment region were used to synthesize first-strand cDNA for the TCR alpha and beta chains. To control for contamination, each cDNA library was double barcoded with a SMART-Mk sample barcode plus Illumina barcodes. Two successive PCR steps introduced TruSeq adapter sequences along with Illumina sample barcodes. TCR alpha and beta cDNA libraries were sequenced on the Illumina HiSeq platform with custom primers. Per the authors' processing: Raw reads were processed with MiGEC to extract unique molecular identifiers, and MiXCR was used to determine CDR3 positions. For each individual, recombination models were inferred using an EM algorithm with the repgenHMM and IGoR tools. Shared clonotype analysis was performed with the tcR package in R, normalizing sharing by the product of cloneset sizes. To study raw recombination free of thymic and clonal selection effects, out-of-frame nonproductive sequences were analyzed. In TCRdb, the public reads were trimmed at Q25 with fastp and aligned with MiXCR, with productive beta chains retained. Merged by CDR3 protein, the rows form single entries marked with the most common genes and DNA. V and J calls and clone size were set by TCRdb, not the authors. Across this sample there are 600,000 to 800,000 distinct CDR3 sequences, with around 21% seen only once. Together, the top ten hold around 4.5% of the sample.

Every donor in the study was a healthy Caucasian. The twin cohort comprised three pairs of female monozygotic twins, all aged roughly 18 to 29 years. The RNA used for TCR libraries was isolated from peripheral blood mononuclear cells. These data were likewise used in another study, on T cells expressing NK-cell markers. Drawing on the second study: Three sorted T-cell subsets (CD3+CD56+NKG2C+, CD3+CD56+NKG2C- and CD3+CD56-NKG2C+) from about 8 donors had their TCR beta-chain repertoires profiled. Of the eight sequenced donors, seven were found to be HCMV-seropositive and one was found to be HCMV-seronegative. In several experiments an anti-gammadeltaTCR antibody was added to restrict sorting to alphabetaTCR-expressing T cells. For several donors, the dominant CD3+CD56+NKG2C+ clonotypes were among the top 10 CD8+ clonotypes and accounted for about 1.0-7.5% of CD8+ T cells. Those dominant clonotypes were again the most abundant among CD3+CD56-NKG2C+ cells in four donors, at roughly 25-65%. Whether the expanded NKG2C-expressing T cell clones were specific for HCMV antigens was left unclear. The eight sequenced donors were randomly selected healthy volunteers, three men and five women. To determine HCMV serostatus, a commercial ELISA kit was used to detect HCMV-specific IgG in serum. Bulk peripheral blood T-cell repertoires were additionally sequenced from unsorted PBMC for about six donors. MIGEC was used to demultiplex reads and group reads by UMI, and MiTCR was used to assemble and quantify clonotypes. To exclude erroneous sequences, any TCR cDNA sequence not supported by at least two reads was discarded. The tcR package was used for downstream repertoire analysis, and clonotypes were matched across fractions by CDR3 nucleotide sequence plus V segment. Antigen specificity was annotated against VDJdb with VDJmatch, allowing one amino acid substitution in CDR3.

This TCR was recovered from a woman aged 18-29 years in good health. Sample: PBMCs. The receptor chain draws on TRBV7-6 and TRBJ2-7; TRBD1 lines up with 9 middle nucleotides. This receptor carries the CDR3 CASSPSGQGEQYF. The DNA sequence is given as TGTGCCAGCAGCCCGTCGGGACAGGGCGAGCAGTACTTC.